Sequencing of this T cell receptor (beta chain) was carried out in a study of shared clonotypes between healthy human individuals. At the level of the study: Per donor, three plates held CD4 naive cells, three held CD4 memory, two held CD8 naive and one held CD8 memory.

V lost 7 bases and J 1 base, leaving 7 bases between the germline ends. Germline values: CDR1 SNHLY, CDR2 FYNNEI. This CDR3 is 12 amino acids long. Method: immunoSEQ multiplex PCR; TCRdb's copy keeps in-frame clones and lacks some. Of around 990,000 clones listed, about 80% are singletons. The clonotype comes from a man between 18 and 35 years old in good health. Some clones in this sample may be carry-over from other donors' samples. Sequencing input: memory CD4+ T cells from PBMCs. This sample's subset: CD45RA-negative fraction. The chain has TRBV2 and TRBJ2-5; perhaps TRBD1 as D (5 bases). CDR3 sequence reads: CASIQGQETQYF. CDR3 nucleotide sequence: TGTGCCAGCATCCAGGGCCAAGAGACCCAGTACTTC.